The clone carrying this T cell receptor beta chain has only one observation. Its antigen remains unknown. The sample comes from a study of OX40 agonist ivuxolimab in advanced cancers. Whole-study context: People who had prior anti-PD-1, anti-PD-L1 or anti-CTLA-4 therapy could take part, and under 45% had some. Notes on the study in general: At doses 0.1 to 3.0 mg/kg, CD4+ and CD8+ clones expanded.

Here immunoSEQ multiplex PCR was the method, and the copy in TCRdb shows in-frame clones only, minus some. The sample includes tens of thousands of clones, 70% to 85% of them seen just once. V was cut by 0 bases and J by 4 bases, with 5 bases left in between. There are 13 residues in the CDR3. Germline assignment: CDR1 MGHRA and CDR2 YSYEKL. Sample: CD4+ or CD8+ T cells sorted from blood, taken in a trial of the OX40 agonist ivuxolimab. The chain has TRBV4-1 and TRBJ2-3, with D hard to call. The receptor's source is an adult with an advanced solid tumor such as melanoma, head and neck, liver or kidney cancer. The CDR3 reads CASSQDRPDTQYF. CDR3 bases: TGCGCCAGCAGCCAAGATCGGCCAGATACGCAGTATTTT.